Sequencing of this T cell receptor beta chain was carried out in a study of blood T cell repertoires in COVID-19. Across the study: The study drew acute and convalescent COVID-19 samples from the United States, Italy and Spain. Sources were T cells, B-cell-depleted T cells, or PBMCs; the material itself was cDNA or gDNA.

After removal of 1 base from V and 2 bases from J, the junction contained 13 bases not matched to a gene. This CDR3 region has 18 residues. Germline V gene lookup returns CDR1 LGHNA and CDR2 YNFKEQ. In the original analysis: Estimated nucleated cell counts came from reference gene primer amplification. The table came from immunoSEQ multiplex PCR; TCRdb's copy has only in-frame clones and leaves some out. V, J and clone size reflect that table, while D and trimming were determined from the DNA. The table records some 200,000 clones, around 80% of them present only once. This clone occurred a few times.

This receptor was obtained from a woman aged 35 to 49 who had recovered from COVID-19. The source material was peripheral blood. The rearrangement joins TRBV4-2 to TRBJ2-5; 7 positions match TRBD2. The CDR3 loop reads CASSQVRGPSSGQETQYF. In DNA, the CDR3 is TGTGCCAGCAGCCAAGTTCGGGGACCCTCTAGCGGACAAGAGACCCAGTACTTC.